The 25 T cell receptor beta chains below all came from one sample that was sequenced in a study of shared clonotypes between healthy human individuals. Only in-frame clones appear in the TCRdb table, and some are missing; sequencing was by immunoSEQ multiplex PCR. The sample contains 2 million to 2.5 million clones, approximately 95% of which appear only once. Sequenced input: naive CD4+ T cells from PBMCs. Subset: CD45RA+ positively selected. The origin of the receptors is a man in his late teens or twenties in good health. Some clones in this sample may be carry-over from other donors' samples.

J is TRBJ2-1 and V is TRBV5-4; the D gene could be TRBD1 or TRBD2 (6 bases each). The germline V and J ends were trimmed by 5 bases and 0 bases, with 12 bases remaining between them. Per the germline V gene, CDR1 is SGHNT and CDR2 is YYREEE (reference sequence). The CDR3 has 15 residues. The CDR3 coding sequence is TGTGCCAGCAGTAATGGGGGGCCCTCCTACAATGAGCAGTTCTTC. Translating gives CASSNGGPSYNEQFF.

The chain has TRBV5-4 and TRBJ1-2; a weak D match, TRBD1 (6 bases). CDR3 length: 16 amino acids. Germline V gene sequence: CDR1 SGHNT, CDR2 YYREEE (reference sequence). Trimming left V 0 bases short and J 4 bases short, with 16 bases between. This CDR3 reads CASSLALTGEVYGYTF. The CDR3 region has the DNA TGTGCCAGCAGCTTGGCCTTGACAGGCGAGGTCTATGGCTACACCTTC.

The V call is TRBV7-2, the J call TRBJ1-1; D is uncertain. Trimming shortened V by 6 bases and J by 2 bases, and 10 bases separated the two germline ends. The CDR3 contains 13 residues. CDR1 is SGHTA and CDR2 is FQGNSA in the germline V gene. CDR3 residues: CASRGLPNTEAFF. The CDR3 DNA follows: TGTGCCAGCAGAGGGTTACCTAACACTGAAGCTTTCTTT.

This chain joins TRBV7-3 and TRBJ2-3; 9 positions match TRBD2. This CDR3 is built from 15 residues. The V gene's germline CDR1 is SGHTA and CDR2 FQGTGA. J lost 2 bases, V lost 2 bases, and 2 bases had no gene match. The CDR3 here is CASSLLAGTTDTQYF. Written as DNA, the CDR3 is TGTGCCAGCAGCTTACTAGCGGGAACCACAGATACGCAGTATTTT.

The chain is built from TRBV5-4 and TRBJ2-6, with 9 bases that match TRBD1. V was clipped by 4 bases and J by 2 bases; unmatched bases: 4. The CDR3 length is 16 residues. CDR1 and CDR2 (germline): SGHNT, YYREEE (reference sequence). The CDR3 nucleotides read TGTGCCAGCAGCCCCCGGACAGGGGCTGGGGCCAACGTCCTGACTTTC. Residues: CASSPRTGAGANVLTF.

A note on this clone: In the same sample, other DNA sequences code for this CDR3. The chain uses TRBV5-1 and TRBJ1-1; no clear D gene. The CDR3 runs to 13 residues. Germline CDR1 reads SGHRS; CDR2 reads YFSETQ. The V gene lost 0 bases and the J gene lost 3 bases, with 6 bases spanning the gap. The DNA for the CDR3 is TGCGCCAGCAGCTTGGAGGGCCACACTGAAGCTTTCTTT. Protein sequence: CASSLEGHTEAFF. Supplemented by reference TRBV5-1 and TRBJ1-1, the full variable domain reads KAGVTQTPRYLIKTRGQQVTLSCSPISGHRSVSWYQQTPGQGLQFLFEYFSETQRNKGNFPGRFSGRQFSNSRSEMNVSTLELGDSALYLCASSLEGHTEAFFGQGTRLTVV.

The rearrangement joins TRBV28 to TRBJ1-2; 11 bases align to TRBD1. The CDR3 is 15 amino acids. Germline V gives CDR1 MDHEN, CDR2 SYDVKM. Trimming took 6 bases from V and 8 from J; bases not matched to a gene: 11. The CDR3 bases are TGTGCCAGCAGCGAGCGGGACAGGGGGAGTTGGGGCTACACCTTC. Residues: CASSERDRGSWGYTF.

This clone was observed a single time. The chain carries TRBV2 and TRBJ2-7; TRBD2 aligns across 8 bases. Trimming took 3 bases from V and 9 from J; bases not matched to a gene: 7. The CDR3 length is 13 residues. Germline V CDR1 and CDR2: SNHLY, FYNNEI. CDR3: CASSEREAAVQYF. For the CDR3, the DNA is TGTGCCAGCAGTGAGCGGGAGGCTGCTGTGCAGTACTTC.

This clone was counted a few times. V is TRBV6-6 and J is TRBJ2-2; the match to TRBD1 covers 9 bases. CDR3 length equals 13 residues. The germline V gene has CDR1 MNHNY and CDR2 SVGAGI (reference sequence). V lost 7 bases, J lost 8 bases, and 5 bases stayed unmatched. CDR3 loop: CASKDRGSGELFF. The CDR3 DNA reads TGTGCCAGCAAAGACAGGGGGTCGGGGGAGCTGTTTTTT.

Only one count was recorded for this clone. The chain couples TRBV6-5 to TRBJ2-7; the D gene is possibly TRBD2 (7 bases). Trimming stripped 2 bases from V and 5 bases from J, with 16 bases between. The length of the CDR3 is 15 residues. The germline gives CDR1 MNHEY, CDR2 SVGAGI. The CDR3: CASSYNRRGPNEQYF. In DNA form, the CDR3 reads TGTGCCAGCAGTTACAATCGGCGGGGGCCGAACGAGCAGTACTTC.

With regard to this clone: In the same sample, other DNA sequences code for this CDR3. This rearrangement joins TRBV4-1 to TRBJ2-1, with D possibly being TRBD2 (5 bases). CDR1 is MGHRA, CDR2 YSYEKL, per germline. The V and J ends lost 1 base and 0 bases respectively, with 7 bases between them. CDR3 size: 15 residues. CDR3 DNA sequence: TGCGCCAGCAGCCAAGGACTAAGCTCCTACAATGAGCAGTTCTTC. The encoded protein is CASSQGLSSYNEQFF.

The CDR3 loop reads CASSRGLAGGSQDEQFF. DNA of the CDR3: TGCGCCAGCAGCCGGGGACTAGCGGGAGGGAGTCAGGATGAGCAGTTCTTC. The V and J genes are TRBV4-3 and TRBJ2-1; 16 positions match TRBD2. This CDR3 is 17 amino acids long. Germline V gene data show CDR1 as LGHNA and CDR2 as YSLEER. V lost 4 bases and J lost 8; bases outside the gene matches: 8.

The rearrangement joins TRBV7-3 to TRBJ2-3; the match to TRBD1 covers 9 bases. The trim removed 6 bases at V and 2 bases at J, leaving 6 bases unmatched. CDR1 SGHTA and CDR2 FQGTGA come from the germline V gene. CDR3 length equals 15 residues. The CDR3 loop reads CASRLQGAATDTQYF. In nucleotides, the CDR3 is TGTGCCAGCAGATTACAGGGGGCGGCCACAGATACGCAGTATTTT. The variable domain in full, completed from reference TRBV7-3 and TRBJ2-3, reads GAGVSQTPSNKVTEKGKYVELRCDPISGHTALYWYRQSLGQGPEFLIYFQGTGAADDSGLPNDRFFAVRPEGSVSTLKIQRTERGDSAVYLCASRLQGAATDTQYFGPGTRLTVL.

This clone was recorded only once. V is TRBV5-1 and J is TRBJ2-2; D is unresolved. The CDR3 is made up of 14 amino acids. Germline CDR1 SGHRS, CDR2 YFSETQ. V lost 5 bases to trimming and J lost 2 bases, with 10 bases between them. CDR3: CASSTIPNTGELFF. The CDR3 DNA reads TGCGCCAGCAGTACCATTCCAAACACCGGGGAGCTGTTTTTT.

The chain carries TRBV4-3 and TRBJ1-4; 7 bases map to TRBD1. The J segment lost 5 bases and the V segment lost 8 bases, leaving 11 bases of the junction unmatched. Germline CDR1 is LGHNA and CDR2 is YSLEER. CDR3 size: 15 residues. This chain's CDR3 is CASSRRARGNEKLFF. Written as DNA, the CDR3 is TGCGCCAGCTCTCGGCGGGCCAGGGGGAATGAAAAACTGTTTTTT.

V gene TRBV27 combines with J gene TRBJ1-1; D is unclear. V lost 2 bases to trimming and J lost 5 bases, with 9 bases between them. The CDR3 contains 13 residues. CDR1 MNHEY and CDR2 SMNVEV come from the germline V gene (reference sequence). The CDR3: CASSLNVWTEAFF. For the CDR3, the DNA is TGTGCCAGCAGTTTAAACGTGTGGACTGAAGCTTTCTTT.

The chain links TRBV2 to TRBJ2-5; the D gene is possibly TRBD1 (5 bases). Between the trimmed V and J ends, which lost 4 bases and 4 bases, there was a span of 19 bases. Germline V gives CDR1 SNHLY, CDR2 FYNNEI. The CDR3 is made up of 16 amino acids. The CDR3 nucleotides read TGTGCCAGCAGTGGTGGGTGGCAGGGCAACGGAGAGACCCAGTACTTC. It yields the protein CASSGGWQGNGETQYF.

The chain couples TRBV4-1 to TRBJ2-4; D perhaps matches TRBD2 (5 bases). The CDR3 has 16 amino acids. V gave up 0 bases and J gave up 2 bases, with 11 bases separating them. The germline V gene has CDR1 MGHRA and CDR2 YSYEKL. The CDR3 sequence: CASSQDGSLTKNIQYF. The CDR3 bases are TGCGCCAGCAGCCAAGATGGGAGCTTAACCAAAAACATTCAGTACTTC.

The chain employs TRBV19 and TRBJ1-2; the match to TRBD1 covers 7 bases. This CDR3 spans 15 amino acids. The trim removed 5 bases at V and 6 bases at J, leaving 12 bases unmatched. CDR1 LNHDA and CDR2 SQIVND come from the germline V gene (reference sequence). The CDR3 here is CASSVAGGTANGYTF. DNA for the CDR3: TGTGCCAGTAGTGTCGCGGGGGGGACAGCCAATGGCTACACCTTC.

The V and J genes are TRBV11-2 and TRBJ2-2; no reliable D call. Germline V gene sequence: CDR1 SGHAT, CDR2 FQNNGV. The CDR3 is made up of 16 amino acids. Trimming shortened V by 5 bases and J by 0 bases, and 13 bases separated the two germline ends. The DNA for the CDR3 is TGTGCCAGCAGCCCCCTAATAATCGCGAACACCGGGGAGCTGTTTTTT. Protein: CASSPLIIANTGELFF.

This chain connects TRBV27 to TRBJ1-5; D possibly corresponds to TRBD1 (5 bases). The CDR3 covers 15 residues. Between the trimmed V and J ends, which lost 5 bases and 2 bases, there was a span of 13 bases. Germline V gene data show CDR1 as MNHEY and CDR2 as SMNVEV (reference sequence). The CDR3, as DNA: TGTGCCAGCAGTCCGGAGGGGACCGGCAATCAGCCCCAGCATTTT. The encoded protein is CASSPEGTGNQPQHF.

This clone was recorded only once. The chain couples TRBV5-1 to TRBJ2-3, with 10 bases identical to TRBD2. This CDR3 contains 14 residues. Germline V gene lookup returns CDR1 SGHRS and CDR2 YFSETQ. Germline trimming cut 7 bases from V and 2 bases from J; bases unmatched to any gene: 4. Written as DNA, the CDR3 is TGCGCCAGCGTACTAGCGGGATCCACAGATACGCAGTATTTT. Translated: CASVLAGSTDTQYF. The full variable domain, rest sourced from reference TRBV5-1 and TRBJ2-3, is KAGVTQTPRYLIKTRGQQVTLSCSPISGHRSVSWYQQTPGQGLQFLFEYFSETQRNKGNFPGRFSGRQFSNSRSEMNVSTLELGDSALYLCASVLAGSTDTQYFGPGTRLTVL.

This clone was seen more than once but under ten times. CDR3 residues: CASSMFTGGQPQHF. For the CDR3, the DNA is TGTGCCAGTAGTATGTTCACGGGGGGTCAGCCCCAGCATTTT. This chain joins TRBV19 and TRBJ1-5, with D possibly TRBD1 on 5 matching bases. V lost 3 bases to trimming and J lost 6 bases, with 12 bases between them. The CDR3 covers 14 residues. The germline CDR1 and CDR2 sequences are LNHDA and SQIVND (reference sequence).

The V gene is TRBV27, the J gene TRBJ2-3; D unclear. The CDR3 totals 11 residues. The V end was cut by 5 bases, the J end by 4 bases, with 4 bases between. From germline, CDR1 is MNHEY and CDR2 SMNVEV (reference sequence). This CDR3 reads CASSHSDTQYF. In nucleotides, the CDR3 is TGTGCCAGCAGTCATTCAGATACGCAGTATTTT.

The rearrangement uses TRBV30 and TRBJ2-1; D possibly corresponds to TRBD2 (6 bases). The CDR3 loop spans 15 amino acids. Germline CDR1 GTSNPN, CDR2 SVGIG (reference sequence). The V end was cut by 2 bases, the J end by 0 bases, with 11 bases between. DNA for the CDR3: TGTGCCTGGAGTTTGGCGGGACTCTCCTACAATGAGCAGTTCTTC. Its translation is CAWSLAGLSYNEQFF. The complete variable domain, with remaining parts taken from reference TRBV30 and TRBJ2-1, reads SQTIHQWPATLVQPVGSPLSLECTVEGTSNPNLYWYRQAAGRGLQLLFYSVGIGQISSEVPQNLSASRPQDRQFILSSKKLLLSDSGFYLCAWSLAGLSYNEQFFGPGTRLTVL.